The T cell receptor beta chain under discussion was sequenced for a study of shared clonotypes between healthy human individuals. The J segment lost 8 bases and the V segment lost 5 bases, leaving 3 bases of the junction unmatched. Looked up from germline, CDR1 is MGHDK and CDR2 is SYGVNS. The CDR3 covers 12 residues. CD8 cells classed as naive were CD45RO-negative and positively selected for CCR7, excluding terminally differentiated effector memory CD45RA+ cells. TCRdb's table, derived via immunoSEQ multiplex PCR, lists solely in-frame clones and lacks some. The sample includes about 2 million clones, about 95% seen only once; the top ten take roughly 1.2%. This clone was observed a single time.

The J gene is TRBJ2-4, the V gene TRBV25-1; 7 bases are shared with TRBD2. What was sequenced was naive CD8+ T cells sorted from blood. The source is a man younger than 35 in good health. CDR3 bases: TGTGCCAGCAGTCCGGGGGGAGACATTCAGTACTTC. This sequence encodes CASSPGGDIQYF.